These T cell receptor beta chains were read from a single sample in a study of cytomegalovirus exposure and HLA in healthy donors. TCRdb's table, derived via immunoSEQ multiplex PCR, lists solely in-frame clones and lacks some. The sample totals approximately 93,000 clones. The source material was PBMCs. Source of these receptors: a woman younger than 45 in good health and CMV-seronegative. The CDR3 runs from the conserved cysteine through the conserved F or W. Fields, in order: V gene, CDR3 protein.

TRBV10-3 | CAIRTVANYGYTF
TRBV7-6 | CASSLGANDYEQYF
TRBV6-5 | CASSYNRADTIYF
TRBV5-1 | CASSLALRRDTQYF
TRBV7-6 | CASSLFPVGTGGDTGELFF
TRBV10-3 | CAISDPSAGANGLNEQFF
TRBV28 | CASRPHRQGNYEQYF
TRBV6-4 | CASSDSVLAGGTGELFF
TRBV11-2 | CASSLDRDRGYSPLHF
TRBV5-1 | CASSFLAGGAYNEQFF
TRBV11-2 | CASSLALAGMDEQFF
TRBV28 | CASSLPGQGAGGYTF
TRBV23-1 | CASGRGPQETQYF
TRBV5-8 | CASSRGGSRGTPLHF
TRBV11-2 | CASSQTSGAYNEQFF
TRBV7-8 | CASSLPGDRGYTF
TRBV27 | CASSLPGVAKNIQYF
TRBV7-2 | CASSLELLSWNQPQHF
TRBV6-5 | CASSLSQGAGELFF
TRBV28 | CASSLSMPGQLTSGNTIYF
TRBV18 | CASSPGEGLWYEQYF
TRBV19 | CASTTAGTGGSNTGELFF
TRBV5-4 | CASSRTSQETQYF
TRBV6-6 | CASSYLTGTGGGSFF
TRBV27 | CASRPMDRGRDQPQHF
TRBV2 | CASRVGTAGNTIYF
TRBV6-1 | CASSDGRGIGDGYTF
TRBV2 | CASSDVGGQGAHLSGANVLTF
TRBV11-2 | CASSPTSSGYTYEQYF
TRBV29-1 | CSVIDRGGGPQHF
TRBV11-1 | CASSPEGLAGGYSYNEQFF
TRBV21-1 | CASSKDRKEKLFF
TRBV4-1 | CASSRPQTGLADYEQYF
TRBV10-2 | CASRIRGLITEAFF
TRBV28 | CASSLGSTEYQETQYF
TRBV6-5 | CASSQGLDTDTQYF
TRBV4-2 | CASSQALREGRADTQYF
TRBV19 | CASSISAERTEAFF
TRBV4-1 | CASSPWQGNNNEQFF
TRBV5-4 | CASSLGGPNYGYTF
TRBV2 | CASRGSYNEQFF
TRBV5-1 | CASSVNRDRGTHEQYF
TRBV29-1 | CSVERLTVNTEAFF
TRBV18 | CASSPQGVRNEKLFF
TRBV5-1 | CASSLLAKGGYEQYF
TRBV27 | CASSPLAPRSYNEQFF
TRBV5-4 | CASSLGDRSNYGYTF
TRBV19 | CASSPTGGKADTQYF
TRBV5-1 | CASSPDRGHSPLHF